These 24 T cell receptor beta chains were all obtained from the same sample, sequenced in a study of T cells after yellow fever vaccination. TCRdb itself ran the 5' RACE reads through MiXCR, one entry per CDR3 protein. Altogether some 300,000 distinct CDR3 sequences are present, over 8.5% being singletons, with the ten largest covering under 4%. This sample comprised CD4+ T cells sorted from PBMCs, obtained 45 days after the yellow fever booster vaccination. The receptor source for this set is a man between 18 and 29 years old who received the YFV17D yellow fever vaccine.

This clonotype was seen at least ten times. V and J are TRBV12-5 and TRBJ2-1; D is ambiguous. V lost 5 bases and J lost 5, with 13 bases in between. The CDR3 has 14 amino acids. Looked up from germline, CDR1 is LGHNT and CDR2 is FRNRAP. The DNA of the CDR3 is TGTGCTAGTGGTCCCCCGACGATCGACAATGAGCAGTTCTTC. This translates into CASGPPTIDNEQFF.

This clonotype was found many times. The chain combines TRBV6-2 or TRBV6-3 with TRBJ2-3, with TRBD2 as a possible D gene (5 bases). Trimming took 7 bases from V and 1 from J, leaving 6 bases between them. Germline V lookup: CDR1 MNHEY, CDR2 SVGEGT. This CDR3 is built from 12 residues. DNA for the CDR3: TGTGCCAGCAAGAGGGGCACAGATACGCAGTATTTT. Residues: CASKRGTDTQYF.

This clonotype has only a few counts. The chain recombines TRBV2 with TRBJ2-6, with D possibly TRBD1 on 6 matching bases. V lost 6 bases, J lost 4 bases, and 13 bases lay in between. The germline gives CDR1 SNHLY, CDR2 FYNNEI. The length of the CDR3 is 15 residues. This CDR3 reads CASSHRDGGANVLTF. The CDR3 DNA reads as TGTGCCAGCAGCCACAGGGACGGAGGGGCCAACGTCCTGACTTTC.

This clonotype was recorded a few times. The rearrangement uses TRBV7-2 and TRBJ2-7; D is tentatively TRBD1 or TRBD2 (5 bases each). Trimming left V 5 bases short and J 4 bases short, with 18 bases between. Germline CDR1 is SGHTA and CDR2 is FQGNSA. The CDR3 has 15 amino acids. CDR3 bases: TGTGCCAGCAGCCCGGGGCCCCGTGGCCGTTACGAGCAGTACGTC. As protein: CASSPGPRGRYEQYV.

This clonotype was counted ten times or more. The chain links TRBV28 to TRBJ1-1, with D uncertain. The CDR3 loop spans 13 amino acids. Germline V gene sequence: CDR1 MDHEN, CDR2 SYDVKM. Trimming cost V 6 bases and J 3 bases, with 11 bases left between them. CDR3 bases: TGTGCCAGCAGCTCCCACGGGGACACTGAAGCTTTCTTT. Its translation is CASSSHGDTEAFF.

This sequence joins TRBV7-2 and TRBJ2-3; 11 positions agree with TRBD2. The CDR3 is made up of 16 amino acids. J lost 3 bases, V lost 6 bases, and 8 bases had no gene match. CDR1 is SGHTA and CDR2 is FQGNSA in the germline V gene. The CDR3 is CASRAPGLAATDTQYF. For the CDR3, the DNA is TGTGCCAGCAGGGCGCCGGGACTAGCGGCTACAGATACGCAGTATTTT.

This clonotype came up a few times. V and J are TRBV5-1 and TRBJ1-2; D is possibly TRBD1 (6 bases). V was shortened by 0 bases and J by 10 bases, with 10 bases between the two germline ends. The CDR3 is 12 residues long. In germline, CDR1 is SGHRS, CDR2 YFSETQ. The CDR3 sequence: CASSLEGGYYTF. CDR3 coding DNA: TGCGCCAGCAGCTTGGAGGGGGGTTACTACACCTTC.

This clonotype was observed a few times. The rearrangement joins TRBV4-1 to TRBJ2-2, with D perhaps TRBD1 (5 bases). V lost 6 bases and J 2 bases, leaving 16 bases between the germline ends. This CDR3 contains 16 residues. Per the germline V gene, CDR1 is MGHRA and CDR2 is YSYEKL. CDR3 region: CASRPLTGPNTGELFF. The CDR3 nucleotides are TGCGCCAGCAGGCCACTCACAGGTCCTAACACCGGGGAGCTGTTTTTT.

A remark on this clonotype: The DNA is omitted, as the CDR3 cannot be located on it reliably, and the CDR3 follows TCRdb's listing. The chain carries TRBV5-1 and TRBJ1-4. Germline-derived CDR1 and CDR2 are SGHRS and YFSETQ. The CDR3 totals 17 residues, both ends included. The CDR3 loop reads CASSLVLSGTLMKNCFF.

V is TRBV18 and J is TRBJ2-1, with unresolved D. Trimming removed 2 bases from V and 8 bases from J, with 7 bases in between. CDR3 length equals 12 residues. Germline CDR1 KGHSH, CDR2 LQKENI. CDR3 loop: CASSPRRDEQFF. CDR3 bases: TGTGCCAGCTCACCAAGACGCGATGAGCAGTTCTTC.

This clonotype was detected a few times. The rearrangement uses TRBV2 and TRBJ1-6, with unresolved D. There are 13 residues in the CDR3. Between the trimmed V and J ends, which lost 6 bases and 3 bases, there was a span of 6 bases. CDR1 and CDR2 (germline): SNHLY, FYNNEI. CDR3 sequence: CASRIGYNSPLHF. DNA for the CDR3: TGTGCCAGCAGGATTGGCTATAATTCACCCCTCCACTTT.

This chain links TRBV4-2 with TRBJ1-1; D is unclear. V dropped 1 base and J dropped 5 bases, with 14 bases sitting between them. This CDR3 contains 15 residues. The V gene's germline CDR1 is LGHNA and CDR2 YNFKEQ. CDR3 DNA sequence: TGTGCCAGCAGCCAAGGGAGCCCAGGAAGGACTGAAGCTTTCTTT. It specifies CASSQGSPGRTEAFF.

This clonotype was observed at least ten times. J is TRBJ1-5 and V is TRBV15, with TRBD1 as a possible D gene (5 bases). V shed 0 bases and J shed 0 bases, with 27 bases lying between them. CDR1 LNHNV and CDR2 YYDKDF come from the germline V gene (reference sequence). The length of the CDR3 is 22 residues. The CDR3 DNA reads TGTGCCACCAGCAGAGATGGATGGGGACGCGGGGAAGGACTCTATAGCAATCAGCCCCAGCATTTT. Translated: CATSRDGWGRGEGLYSNQPQHF.

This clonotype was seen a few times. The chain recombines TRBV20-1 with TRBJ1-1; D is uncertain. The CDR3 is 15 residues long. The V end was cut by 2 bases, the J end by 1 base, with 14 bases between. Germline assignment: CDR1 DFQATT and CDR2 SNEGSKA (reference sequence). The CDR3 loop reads CSARWSVRPNTEAFF. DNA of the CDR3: TGCAGTGCTAGATGGTCAGTACGCCCGAACACTGAAGCTTTCTTT.

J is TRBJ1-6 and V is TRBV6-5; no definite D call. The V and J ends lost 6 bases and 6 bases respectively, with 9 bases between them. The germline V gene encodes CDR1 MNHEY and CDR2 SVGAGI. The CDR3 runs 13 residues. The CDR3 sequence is CASRSDGNSPLHF. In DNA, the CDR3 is TGTGCCAGCAGATCGGACGGTAATTCACCCCTCCACTTT.

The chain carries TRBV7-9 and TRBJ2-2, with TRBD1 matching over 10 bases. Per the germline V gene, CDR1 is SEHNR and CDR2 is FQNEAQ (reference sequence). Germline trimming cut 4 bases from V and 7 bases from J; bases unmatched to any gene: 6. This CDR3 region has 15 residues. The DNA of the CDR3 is TGTGCCAGCAGCTCGGGGACAGGGGCGAGCGGGGAGCTGTTTTTT. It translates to CASSSGTGASGELFF.

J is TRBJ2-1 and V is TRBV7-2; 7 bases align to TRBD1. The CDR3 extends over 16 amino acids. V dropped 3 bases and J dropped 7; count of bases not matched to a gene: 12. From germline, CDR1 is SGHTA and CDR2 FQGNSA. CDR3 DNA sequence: TGTGCCAGCAGCTTTTTGGGACAGCGAATACCGAATGAGCAGTTCTTC. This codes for CASSFLGQRIPNEQFF. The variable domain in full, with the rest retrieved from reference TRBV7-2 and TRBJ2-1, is GAGVSQSPSNKVTEKGKDVELRCDPISGHTALYWYRQSLGQGLEFLIYFQGNSAPDKSGLPSDRFSAERTGGSVSTLTIQRTQQEDSAVYLCASSFLGQRIPNEQFFGPGTRLTVL.

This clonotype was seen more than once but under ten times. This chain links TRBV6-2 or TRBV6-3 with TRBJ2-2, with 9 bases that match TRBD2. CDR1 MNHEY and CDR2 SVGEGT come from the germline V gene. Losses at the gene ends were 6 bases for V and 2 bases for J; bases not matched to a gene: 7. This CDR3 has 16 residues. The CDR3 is CASRPLAGLNTGELFF. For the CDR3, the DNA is TGTGCCAGCAGACCCCTAGCGGGGCTAAACACCGGGGAGCTGTTTTTT.

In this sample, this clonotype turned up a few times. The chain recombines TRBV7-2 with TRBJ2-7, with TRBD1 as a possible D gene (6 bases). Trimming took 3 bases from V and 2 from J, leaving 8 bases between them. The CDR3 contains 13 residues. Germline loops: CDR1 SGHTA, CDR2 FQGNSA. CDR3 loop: CASSFNRAYEQYF. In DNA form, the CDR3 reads TGTGCCAGCAGCTTTAACAGGGCCTACGAGCAGTACTTC.

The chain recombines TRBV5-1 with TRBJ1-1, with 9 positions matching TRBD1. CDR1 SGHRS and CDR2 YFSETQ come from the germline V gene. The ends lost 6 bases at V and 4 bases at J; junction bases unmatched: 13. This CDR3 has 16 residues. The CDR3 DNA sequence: TGCGCCAGCACTCGAAGTTCCGGGACAGGGTTCACTGAAGCTTTCTTT. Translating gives CASTRSSGTGFTEAFF.

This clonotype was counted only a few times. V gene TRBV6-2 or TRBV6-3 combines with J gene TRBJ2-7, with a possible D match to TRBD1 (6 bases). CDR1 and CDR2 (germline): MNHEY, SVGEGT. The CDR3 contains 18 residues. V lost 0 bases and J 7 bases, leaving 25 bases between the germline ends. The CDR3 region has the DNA TGTGCCAGCAGTTACTCTATATCAACAGGGTCCCACCAGACGGAGCAGTACGTC. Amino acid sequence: CASSYSISTGSHQTEQYV.

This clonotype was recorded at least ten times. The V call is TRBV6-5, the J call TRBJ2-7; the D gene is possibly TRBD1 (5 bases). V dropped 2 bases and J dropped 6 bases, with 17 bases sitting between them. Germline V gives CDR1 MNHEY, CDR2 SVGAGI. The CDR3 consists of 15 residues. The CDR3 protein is CASSYRQTAGVEQYF. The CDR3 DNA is TGTGCCAGCAGTTACCGGCAGACAGCCGGTGTCGAGCAGTACTTC.

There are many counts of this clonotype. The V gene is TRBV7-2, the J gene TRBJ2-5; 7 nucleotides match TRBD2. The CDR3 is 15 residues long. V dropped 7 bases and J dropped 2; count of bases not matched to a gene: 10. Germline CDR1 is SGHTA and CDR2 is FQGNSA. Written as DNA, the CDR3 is TGTGCCAGCACCTCGGCCGGGGGGTGGCAAGAGACCCAGTACTTC. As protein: CASTSAGGWQETQYF.

In nucleotides, the CDR3 is TGCGCCAGCAGCCACCTAGCGGGGGAAGAGACCCAGTACTTC. Translated, it gives CASSHLAGEETQYF. The chain carries TRBV4-3 and TRBJ2-5; 10 nucleotides line up with TRBD2. There are 14 residues in the CDR3. Germline values: CDR1 LGHNA, CDR2 YSLEER. The V segment lost 3 bases and the J segment 3 bases; nucleotides outside the gene matches: 1.